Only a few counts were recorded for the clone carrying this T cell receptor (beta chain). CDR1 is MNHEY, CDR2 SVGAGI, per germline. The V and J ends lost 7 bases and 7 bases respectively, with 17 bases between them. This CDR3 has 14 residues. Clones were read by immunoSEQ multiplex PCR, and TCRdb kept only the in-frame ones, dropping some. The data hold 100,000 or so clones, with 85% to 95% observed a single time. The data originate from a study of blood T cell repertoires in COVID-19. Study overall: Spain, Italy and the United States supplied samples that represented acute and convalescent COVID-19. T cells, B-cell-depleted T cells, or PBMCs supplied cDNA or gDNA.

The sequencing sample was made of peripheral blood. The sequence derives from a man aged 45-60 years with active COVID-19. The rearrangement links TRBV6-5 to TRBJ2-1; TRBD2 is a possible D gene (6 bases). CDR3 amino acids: CASNSASESNEQFF. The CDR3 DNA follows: TGTGCCAGCAATTCCGCTAGCGAGTCTAATGAGCAGTTCTTC.